The sequence of this T cell receptor (beta chain) was determined in a study of blood T cell repertoires in COVID-19. Within the 2 weeks before study entry, each person in the exposed group met a COVID-19 case. In its sample, this clone was seen once. The CDR3 loop spans 16 amino acids. CDR1 SEHNR and CDR2 FQNEAQ come from the germline V gene (reference sequence). Trimming removed 6 bases at V and 0 bases at J, with 12 bases between. Data came from immunoSEQ multiplex PCR; TCRdb stores just in-frame clones and leaves some out. The sample includes more than 150,000 clones, about 80% of them seen just once.

V and J are TRBV7-9 and TRBJ2-6; no definite D call. The TCR sequence derives from a man aged 55 to 69 who had been exposed to COVID-19. Input material: PBMCs or T cells enriched from blood (not recorded which). CDR3 DNA sequence: TGTGCCAGCAGTTACGACATACGCTCTGGGGCCAACGTCCTGACTTTC. It codes for CASSYDIRSGANVLTF. The full variable domain, in which reference TRBV7-9 and TRBJ2-6 provide the parts outside the CDR3, is DTGVSQNPRHKITKRGQNVTFRCDPISEHNRLYWYRQTLGQGPEFLTYFQNEAQLEKSRLLSDRFSAERPKGSFSTLEIQRTEQGDSAMYLCASSYDIRSGANVLTFGAGSRLTVL.